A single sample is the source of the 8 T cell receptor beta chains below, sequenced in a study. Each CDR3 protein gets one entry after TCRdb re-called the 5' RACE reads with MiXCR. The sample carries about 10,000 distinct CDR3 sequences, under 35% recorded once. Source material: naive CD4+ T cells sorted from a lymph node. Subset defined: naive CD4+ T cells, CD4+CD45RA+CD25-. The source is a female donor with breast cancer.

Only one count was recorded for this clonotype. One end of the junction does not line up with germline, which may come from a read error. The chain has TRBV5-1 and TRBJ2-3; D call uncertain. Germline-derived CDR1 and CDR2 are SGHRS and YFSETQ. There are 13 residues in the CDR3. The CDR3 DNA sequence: TGCGCCAGCAGCCGTGGCTCTCTGGATACGCGGCATTTT. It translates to CASSRGSLDTRHF.

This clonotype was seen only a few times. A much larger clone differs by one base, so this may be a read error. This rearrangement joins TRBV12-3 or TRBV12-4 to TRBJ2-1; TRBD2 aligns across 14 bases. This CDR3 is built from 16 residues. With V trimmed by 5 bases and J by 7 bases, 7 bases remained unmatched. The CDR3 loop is CASSAPGLAGVNEQFF. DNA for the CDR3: TGTGCCAGCAGTGCCCCGGGACTAGCGGGAGTGAATGAGCAGTTCTTC.

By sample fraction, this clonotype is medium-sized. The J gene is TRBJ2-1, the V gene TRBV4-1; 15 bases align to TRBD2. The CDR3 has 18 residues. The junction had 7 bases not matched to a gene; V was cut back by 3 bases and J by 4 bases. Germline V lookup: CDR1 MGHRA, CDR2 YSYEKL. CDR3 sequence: CASSHGTSGRRGYNEQFF. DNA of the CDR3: TGCGCCAGCAGCCATGGGACTAGCGGGAGGCGAGGGTACAATGAGCAGTTCTTC.

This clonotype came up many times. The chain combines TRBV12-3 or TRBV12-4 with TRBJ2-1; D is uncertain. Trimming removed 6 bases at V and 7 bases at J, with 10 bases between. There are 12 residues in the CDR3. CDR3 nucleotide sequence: TGTGCCAGCAGACACTCTAGGAATGAGCAGTTCTTC. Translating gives CASRHSRNEQFF.

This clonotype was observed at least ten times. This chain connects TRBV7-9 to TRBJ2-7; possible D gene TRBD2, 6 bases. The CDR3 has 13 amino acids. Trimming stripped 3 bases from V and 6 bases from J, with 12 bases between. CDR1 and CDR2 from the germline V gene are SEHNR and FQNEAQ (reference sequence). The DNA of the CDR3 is TGTGCCAGCAGCTTGGAGGGACCCAGCGAGCAGTACTTC. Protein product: CASSLEGPSEQYF.

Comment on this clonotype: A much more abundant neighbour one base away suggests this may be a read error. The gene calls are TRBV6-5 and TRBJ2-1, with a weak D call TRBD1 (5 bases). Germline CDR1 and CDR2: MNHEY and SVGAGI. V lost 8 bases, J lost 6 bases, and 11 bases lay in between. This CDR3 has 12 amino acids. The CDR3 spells CASGPRGNEQFF. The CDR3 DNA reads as TGTGCCAGCGGTCCTAGGGGCAATGAGCAGTTCTTC.

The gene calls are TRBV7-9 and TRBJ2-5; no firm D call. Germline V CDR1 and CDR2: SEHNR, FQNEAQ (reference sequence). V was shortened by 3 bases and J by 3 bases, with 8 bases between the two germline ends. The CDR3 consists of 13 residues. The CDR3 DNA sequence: TGTGCCAGCAGCTTTGGAGCAGAAGAGACCCAGTACTTC. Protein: CASSFGAEETQYF.

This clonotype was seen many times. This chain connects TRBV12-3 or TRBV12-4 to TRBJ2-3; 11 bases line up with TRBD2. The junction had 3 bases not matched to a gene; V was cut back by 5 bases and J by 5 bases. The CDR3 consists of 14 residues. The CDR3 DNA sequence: TGTGCCAGCAGTGGGGGACTAGCGGTAGATACGCAGTATTTT. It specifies CASSGGLAVDTQYF.